These 3 T cell receptor beta chains share one sample of origin, sequenced in a study of metastatic and nonmetastatic thyroid tumors. TCRdb re-processed the PCR reads through MiXCR. The table shows fewer than 35,000 clones, with approximately 15% occurring only once. Nobody among the patients had been given any treatment before thyroid surgery. The material sequenced was blood. These receptors were obtained from a male donor with papillary thyroid cancer or a benign thyroid nodule (not recorded which). Some clones in this sample may be carry-over from other donors' samples.

This clone is medium-sized (0.01 to 0.1%) within its sample. V usage is TRBV12-3 or TRBV12-4 and J usage is TRBJ2-5; TRBD1 aligns across 8 bases. The V gene end was trimmed by 5 bases and the J gene end by 1 base; junction bases not matched to a gene: 6. This CDR3 contains 15 residues. The DNA for the CDR3 is TGTGCCAGCAGTCCCGGGACAGGACTCCAAGAGACCCAGTACTTC. Translated: CASSPGTGLQETQYF.

This clone came up many times. J is TRBJ2-1 and V is TRBV3-1; tentatively, D is TRBD1 or TRBD2 (5 bases each). Deletions cut 0 bases from V and 0 bases from J, with 18 bases between. The CDR3 has 19 residues. Per the germline V gene, CDR1 is LGHDT and CDR2 is YNNKEL (reference sequence). CDR3 nucleotide sequence: TGTGCCAGCAGCCAAGAGGGGCTAGCATACCGATACTCCTACAATGAGCAGTTCTTC. This gives the protein CASSQEGLAYRYSYNEQFF.

A word on this clone: A read error may produce the germline difference seen at one junction end. Other nucleotide sequences from this sample produce the same CDR3. The rearrangement uses TRBV9 and TRBJ2-6; 7 nucleotides match TRBD1. Germline V CDR1 and CDR2: SGDLS, YYNGEE. The CDR3 spans 15 residues. This chain's CDR3 is CASSGTGPGANVLTF. The CDR3 nucleotides are TGTGCCAGCAGCGGGACAGGTCCTGGGGCCAACGTCCTTACTTTC.